The entry below describes one T cell receptor beta chain. The source of the sample is a study of cytomegalovirus exposure and HLA in healthy donors. Sequencing used immunoSEQ multiplex PCR; TCRdb keeps in-frame clones, though not all of them. The table has tens of thousands of clones, 94% seen once. Sequences were obtained from PBMCs. The source of this sequence is a woman aged 18-30 years in good health and CMV-seronegative.

CDR3 residues: CASSLGADTEAFF. CDR3 DNA sequence: TGCGCCAGCAGCTTGGGAGCGGACACTGAAGCTTTCTTT. The rearrangement uses TRBV5-1 and TRBJ1-1; D uncertain. CDR3 length equals 13 residues. The germline CDR1 and CDR2 sequences are SGHRS and YFSETQ. The V and J ends lost 0 bases and 3 bases respectively, with 6 bases between them.